Included here is one TCR beta chain sequence, with context. These data are taken from a study of control samples from healthy donors and cancer patients. The repertoire was sequenced with immunoSEQ multiplex PCR; TCRdb's copy has only in-frame clones and lacks some. The sample has about 180,000 clones; about 90% are singletons. J lost 3 bases, V lost 4 bases, and 8 bases had no gene match. Germline V gene sequence: CDR1 KGHDR, CDR2 SFDVKD. The CDR3 extends over 16 amino acids. The sequencing sample was made of blood. The rearrangement uses TRBV24-1 and TRBJ1-2; 9 bases are shared with TRBD1. This receptor was identified in a woman between 50 and 59 years old in good health. The CDR3 spells CATSDGTGYNDYGYTF. CDR3 sequence (DNA): TGTGCCACCAGTGACGGGACAGGGTATAACGACTATGGCTACACCTTC.